This TCR beta chain came from a study of cytomegalovirus exposure and HLA in healthy donors. In germline, CDR1 is MGHRA, CDR2 YSYEKL. Trimming shortened V by 0 bases and J by 0 bases, and 8 bases separated the two germline ends. The CDR3 sequence is 15 residues long. PCR involved 60 Vbeta and 13 Jbeta primers. The data were produced by immunoSEQ multiplex PCR, yet TCRdb's version contains in-frame clones alone and is incomplete. The sample has 90,000 to 120,000 clones; 81% are singletons. This receptor was identified in a man aged 30-40 years in good health and CMV-seronegative. The rearrangement links TRBV4-1 to TRBJ1-2, with D uncertain. The sequenced sample consisted of PBMCs. The CDR3 DNA is TGCGCCAGCAGCCAAGATCCGGTAGCTAACTATGGCTACACCTTC. It translates to CASSQDPVANYGYTF.